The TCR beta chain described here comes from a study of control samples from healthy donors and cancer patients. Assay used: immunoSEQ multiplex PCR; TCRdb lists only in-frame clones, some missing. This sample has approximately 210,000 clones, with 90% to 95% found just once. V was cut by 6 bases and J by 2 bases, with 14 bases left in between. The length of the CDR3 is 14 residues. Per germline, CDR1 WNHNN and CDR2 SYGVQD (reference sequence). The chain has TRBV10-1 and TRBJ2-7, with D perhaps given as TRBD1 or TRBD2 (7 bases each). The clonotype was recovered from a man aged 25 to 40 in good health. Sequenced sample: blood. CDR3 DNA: TGCGCCAGCAGCAGCGGGGACAGCGCCTACGAGCAGTACTTC. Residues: CASSSGDSAYEQYF.